This T cell receptor (beta chain) was recorded in a study of response to subunit inactivated influenza vaccine. A word on this clonotype: Antigen: not known.

TCRdb analysed the RT-PCR reads with MiXCR anew, one entry per CDR3 protein. The sample lists 450,000 to 550,000 distinct CDR3 sequences, less than 30% seen once, with approximately 2% in the top ten. Study-wide results and caveats: Authors suggested each seasonal influenza vaccination recruits few new T cells.

The junction had 5 bases not matched to a gene; V was cut back by 0 bases and J by 4 bases. The CDR3 is 16 amino acids. Looked up from germline, CDR1 is SGDLS and CDR2 is YYNGEE. The input for sequencing was CD4+ T cells sorted from PBMCs, taken more than 4 days after vaccination. This TCR was recovered from a man over 45 who received an inactivated influenza vaccine. The rearrangement links TRBV9 to TRBJ2-2, with 8 nucleotides matching TRBD2. In DNA form, the CDR3 reads TGTGCCAGCAGCGTAGACGGGGGGGCGCGCACCGGGGAGCTGTTTTTT. The encoded protein is CASSVDGGARTGELFF.